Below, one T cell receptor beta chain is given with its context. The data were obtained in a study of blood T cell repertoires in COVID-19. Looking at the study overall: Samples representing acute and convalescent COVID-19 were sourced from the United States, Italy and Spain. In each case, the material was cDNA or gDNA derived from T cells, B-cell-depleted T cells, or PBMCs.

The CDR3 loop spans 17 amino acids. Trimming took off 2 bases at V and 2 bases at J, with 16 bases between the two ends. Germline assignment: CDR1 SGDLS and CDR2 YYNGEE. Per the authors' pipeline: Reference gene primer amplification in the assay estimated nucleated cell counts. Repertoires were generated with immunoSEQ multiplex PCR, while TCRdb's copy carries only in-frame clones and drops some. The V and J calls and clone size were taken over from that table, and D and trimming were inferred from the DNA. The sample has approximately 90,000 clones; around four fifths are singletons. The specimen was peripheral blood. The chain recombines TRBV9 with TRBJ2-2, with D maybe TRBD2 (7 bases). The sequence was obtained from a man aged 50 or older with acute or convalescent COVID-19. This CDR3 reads CASSVLGGGANTGELFF. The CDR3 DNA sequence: TGTGCCAGCAGCGTCCTCGGCGGGGGCGCAAACACCGGGGAGCTGTTTTTT.